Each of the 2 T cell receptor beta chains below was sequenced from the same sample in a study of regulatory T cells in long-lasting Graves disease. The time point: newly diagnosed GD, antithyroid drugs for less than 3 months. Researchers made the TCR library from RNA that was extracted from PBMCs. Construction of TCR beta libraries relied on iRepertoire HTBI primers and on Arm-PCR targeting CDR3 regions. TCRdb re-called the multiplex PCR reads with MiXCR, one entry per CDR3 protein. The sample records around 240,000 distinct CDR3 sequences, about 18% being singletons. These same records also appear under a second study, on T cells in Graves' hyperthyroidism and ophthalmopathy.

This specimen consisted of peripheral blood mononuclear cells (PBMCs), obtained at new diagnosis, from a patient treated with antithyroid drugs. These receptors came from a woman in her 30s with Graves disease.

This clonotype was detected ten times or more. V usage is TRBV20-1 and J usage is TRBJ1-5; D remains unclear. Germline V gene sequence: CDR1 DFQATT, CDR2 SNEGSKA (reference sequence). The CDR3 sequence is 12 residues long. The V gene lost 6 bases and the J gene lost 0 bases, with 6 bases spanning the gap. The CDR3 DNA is TGCAGTGCGACCGATAGCAATCAGCCCCAGCATTTT. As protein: CSATDSNQPQHF.

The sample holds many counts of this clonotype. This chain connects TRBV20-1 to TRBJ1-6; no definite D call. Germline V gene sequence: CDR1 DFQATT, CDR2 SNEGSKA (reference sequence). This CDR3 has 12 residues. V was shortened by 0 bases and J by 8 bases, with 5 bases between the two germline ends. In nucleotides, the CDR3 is TGCAGTGCTAGAGATACGGATTCACCCCTCCACTTT. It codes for CSARDTDSPLHF.